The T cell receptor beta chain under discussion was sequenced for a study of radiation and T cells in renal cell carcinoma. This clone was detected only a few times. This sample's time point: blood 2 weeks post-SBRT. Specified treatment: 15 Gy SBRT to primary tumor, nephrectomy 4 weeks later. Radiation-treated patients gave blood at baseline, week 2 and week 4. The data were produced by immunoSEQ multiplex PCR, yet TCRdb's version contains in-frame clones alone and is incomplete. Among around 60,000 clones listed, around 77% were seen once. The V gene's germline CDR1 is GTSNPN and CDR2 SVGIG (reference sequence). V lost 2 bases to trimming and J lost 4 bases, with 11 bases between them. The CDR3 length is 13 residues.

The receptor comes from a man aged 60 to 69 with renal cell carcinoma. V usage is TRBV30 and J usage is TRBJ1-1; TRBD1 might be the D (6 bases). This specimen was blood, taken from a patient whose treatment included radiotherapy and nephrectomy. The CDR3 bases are TGTGCCTGGAGTCTCCCAGGGGTCACTGAAGCTTTCTTT. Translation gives CAWSLPGVTEAFF.